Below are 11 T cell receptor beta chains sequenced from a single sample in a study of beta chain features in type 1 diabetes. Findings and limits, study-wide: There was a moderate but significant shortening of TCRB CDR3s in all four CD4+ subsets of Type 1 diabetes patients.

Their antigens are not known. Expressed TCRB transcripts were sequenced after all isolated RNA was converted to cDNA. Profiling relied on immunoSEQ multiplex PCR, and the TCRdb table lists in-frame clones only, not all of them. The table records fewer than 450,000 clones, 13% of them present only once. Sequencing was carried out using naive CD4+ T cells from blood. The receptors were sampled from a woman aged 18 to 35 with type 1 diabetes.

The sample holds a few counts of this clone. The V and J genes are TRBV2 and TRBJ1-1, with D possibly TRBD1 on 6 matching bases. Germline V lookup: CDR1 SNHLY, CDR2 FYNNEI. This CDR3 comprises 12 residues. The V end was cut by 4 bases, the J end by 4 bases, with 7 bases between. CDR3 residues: CASSVRGTEAFF. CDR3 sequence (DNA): TGTGCCAGCAGTGTCAGGGGCACTGAAGCTTTCTTT. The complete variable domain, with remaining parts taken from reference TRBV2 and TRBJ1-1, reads EPEVTQTPSHQVTQMGQEVILRCVPISNHLYFYWYRQILGQKVEFLVSFYNNEISEKSEIFDDQFSVERPDGSNFTLKIRSTKLEDSAMYFCASSVRGTEAFFGQGTRLTVV.

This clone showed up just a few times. The CDR3 region is CASNNWTGPTNTQYF. The CDR3 DNA reads as TGTGCCAGCAACAATTGGACAGGGCCCACGAATACGCAGTATTTT. The chain employs TRBV11-3 and TRBJ2-3, with 8 nucleotides matching TRBD1. Germline trimming cut 7 bases from V and 7 bases from J; bases unmatched to any gene: 13. The CDR3 consists of 15 residues. The germline V gene encodes CDR1 SGHNT and CDR2 YENEEA.

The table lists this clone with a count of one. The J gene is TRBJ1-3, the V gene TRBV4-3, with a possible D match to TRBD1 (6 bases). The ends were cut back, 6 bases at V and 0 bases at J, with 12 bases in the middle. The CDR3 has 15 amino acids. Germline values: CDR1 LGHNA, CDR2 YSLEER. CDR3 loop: CASSPGHSSGNTIYF. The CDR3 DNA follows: TGCGCCAGCAGTCCGGGACACAGCTCTGGAAACACCATATATTTT.

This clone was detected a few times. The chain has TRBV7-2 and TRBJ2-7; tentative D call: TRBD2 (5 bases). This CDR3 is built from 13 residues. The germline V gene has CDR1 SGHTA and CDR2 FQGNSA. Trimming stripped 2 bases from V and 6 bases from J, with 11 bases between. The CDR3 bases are TGTGCCAGCAGCTTAACCGGGGAGAGCGAGCAGTACGTC. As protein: CASSLTGESEQYV.

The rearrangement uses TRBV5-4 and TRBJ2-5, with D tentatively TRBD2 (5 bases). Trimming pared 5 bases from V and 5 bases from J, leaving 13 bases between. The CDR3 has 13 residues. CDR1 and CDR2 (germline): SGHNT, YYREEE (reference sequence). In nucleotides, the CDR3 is TGTGCCAGCAGTCTGAGGGCCGGGGAGACCCAGTACTTC. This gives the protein CASSLRAGETQYF.

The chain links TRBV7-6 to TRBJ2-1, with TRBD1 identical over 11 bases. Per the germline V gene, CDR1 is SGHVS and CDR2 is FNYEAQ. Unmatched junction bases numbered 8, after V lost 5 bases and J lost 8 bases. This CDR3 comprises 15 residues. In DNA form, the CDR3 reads TGTGCCAGCAGCCTTCCGGGACAGGGGGGAGATGAGCAGTTCTTC. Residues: CASSLPGQGGDEQFF.

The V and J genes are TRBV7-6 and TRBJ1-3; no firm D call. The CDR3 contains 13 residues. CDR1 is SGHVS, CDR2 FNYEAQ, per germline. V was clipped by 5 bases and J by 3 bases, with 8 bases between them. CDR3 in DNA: TGTGCCAGCAGCCCCGCGGGTGGAAACACCATATATTTT. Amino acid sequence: CASSPAGGNTIYF.

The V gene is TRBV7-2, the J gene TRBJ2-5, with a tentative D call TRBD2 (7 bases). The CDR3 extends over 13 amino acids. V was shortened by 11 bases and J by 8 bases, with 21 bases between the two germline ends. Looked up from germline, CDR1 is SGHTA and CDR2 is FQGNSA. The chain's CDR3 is CAGGAGRERTQYF. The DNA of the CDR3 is TGTGCCGGGGGGGCGGGGCGGGAAAGAACCCAGTACTTC.

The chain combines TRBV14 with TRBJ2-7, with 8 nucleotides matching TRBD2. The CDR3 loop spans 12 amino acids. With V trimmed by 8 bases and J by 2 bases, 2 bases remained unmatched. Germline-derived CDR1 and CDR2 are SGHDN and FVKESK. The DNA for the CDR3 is TGTGCCAGCCGGGGGGGAACCTACGAGCAGTACTTC. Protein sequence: CASRGGTYEQYF.

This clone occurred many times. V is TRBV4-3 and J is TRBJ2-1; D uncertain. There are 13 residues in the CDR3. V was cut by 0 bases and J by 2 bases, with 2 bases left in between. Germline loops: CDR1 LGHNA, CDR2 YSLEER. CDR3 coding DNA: TGCGCCAGCAGCCAAGACGCCTACAATGAGCAGTTCTTC. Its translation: CASSQDAYNEQFF.

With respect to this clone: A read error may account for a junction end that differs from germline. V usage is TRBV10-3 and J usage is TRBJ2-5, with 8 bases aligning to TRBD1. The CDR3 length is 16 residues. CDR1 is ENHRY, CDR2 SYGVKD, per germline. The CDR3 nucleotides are TGTGCCATCAGTGAAAGGACAGGGCCAGGTTTAGAGGCCCAGTACTTC. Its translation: CAISERTGPGLEAQYF.